This record concerns one T cell receptor (beta chain) sequence. Its antigen is undetermined. This sample stems from a study of shared clonotypes between healthy human individuals. Whole-study findings and limits: In having few donors, the study represented limited genetic and exposure-history diversity.

Profiled with immunoSEQ multiplex PCR; TCRdb holds only in-frame clones, not every one. The sample comprises 2 million to 2.5 million clones, less than 95% of which are singletons, and approximately 0.39% rests with the top ten. The junction had 5 bases not matched to a gene; V was cut back by 3 bases and J by 5 bases. Germline values: CDR1 SQVTM, CDR2 ANQGSEA. This CDR3 is built from 13 residues. Naive CD45RA+ and memory CD45RA-negative subsets were split from CD4+ cells. The receptor comes from a man between 18 and 35 years old in good health. Some clones in this sample may be carry-over from other donors' samples. The sample taken for sequencing was naive CD4+ T cells from PBMCs. The subset here: CD45RA+ positively selected. V gene TRBV29-1 combines with J gene TRBJ2-5, with 8 bases matching TRBD1. The CDR3 DNA is TGCAGCGTTGATGCAGGGGGCTTGGAGACCCAGTACTTC. This encodes CSVDAGGLETQYF.